The 27 T cell receptor beta chains presented below share a single source sample, sequenced in a study of Tregs in tolerant kidney transplant recipients. These TCRs' antigens remain unknown. Measured with immunoSEQ multiplex PCR; TCRdb has only the in-frame clones, and not every one. The data contain some 15,000 clones, about two thirds of them singletons. The material sequenced was Tregs from blood cultured with allogeneic cells. These receptors all stem from a human donor in good health.

This chain links TRBV18 with TRBJ1-4; TRBD1 might be the D (6 bases). The CDR3 contains 15 residues. Germline assignment: CDR1 KGHSH and CDR2 LQKENI. V lost 2 bases and J 8 bases, leaving 15 bases between the germline ends. CDR3 residues: CASSPYNRVGEKLFF. CDR3 DNA: TGTGCCAGCTCACCATATAACAGGGTTGGCGAAAAACTGTTTTTT.

The chain is built from TRBV5-1 and TRBJ1-1, with D uncertain. The length of the CDR3 is 12 residues. Germline lookup yields CDR1 SGHRS and CDR2 YFSETQ. Trimming removed 0 bases at V and 2 bases at J, with 2 bases between. CDR3 amino acids: CASSLANTEAFF. CDR3 DNA sequence: TGCGCCAGCAGCTTGGCCAACACTGAAGCTTTCTTT.

Many counts were recorded for this clone. The genes are TRBV6-5 and TRBJ1-5; D is undetermined. Deletions cut 0 bases from V and 3 bases from J, with 3 bases between. This CDR3 has 13 residues. The germline gives CDR1 MNHEY, CDR2 SVGAGI. CDR3 amino acids: CASSYSYNQPQHF. CDR3 sequence (DNA): TGTGCCAGCAGTTACTCCTACAATCAGCCCCAGCATTTT.

The gene calls are TRBV7-9 and TRBJ2-3, with 10 nucleotides matching TRBD2. Germline assignment: CDR1 SEHNR and CDR2 FQNEAQ (reference sequence). CDR3 length equals 17 residues. Trimming at V came to 1 base and at J to 4 bases, leaving 8 bases not matched to a gene. The CDR3 sequence is CASSLGLSGGAADTQYF. In nucleotides, the CDR3 is TGTGCCAGCAGCTTAGGCTTGAGCGGGGGGGCCGCAGATACGCAGTATTTT.

In DNA form, the CDR3 reads TGTGCCAGCAGTTTCGGGAACCCCAGCTCAGATACGCAGTATTTT. Its translation: CASSFGNPSSDTQYF. V is TRBV27 and J is TRBJ2-3; D perhaps matches TRBD2 (5 bases). Trimming cost V 3 bases and J 4 bases, with 14 bases left between them. CDR1 is MNHEY and CDR2 is SMNVEV in the germline V gene (reference sequence). This CDR3 spans 15 amino acids.

The chain employs TRBV6-6 and TRBJ1-3, with D tentatively TRBD1 (6 bases). Trimming removed 6 bases from V and 2 bases from J, with 11 bases in between. The V gene's germline CDR1 is MNHNY and CDR2 SVGAGI (reference sequence). The CDR3 sequence is 14 residues long. The CDR3: CASSLGTPGNTIYF. The CDR3 DNA follows: TGTGCCAGCAGCCTAGGGACACCTGGAAACACCATATATTTT.

This clone was counted many times. V is TRBV7-2 and J is TRBJ2-5; possibly TRBD2 for D (6 bases). This CDR3 has 14 residues. Germline values: CDR1 SGHTA, CDR2 FQGNSA. Trimming took off 3 bases at V and 4 bases at J, with 12 bases between the two ends. CDR3 nucleotide sequence: TGTGCCAGCAGCTTTATGGGGGGTTCAGAGACCCAGTACTTC. Residues: CASSFMGGSETQYF.

This clone has just one count. The chain recombines TRBV4-2 with TRBJ2-5; the D gene is possibly TRBD2 (5 bases). CDR3 length: 15 residues. Trimming removed 4 bases at V and 5 bases at J, with 17 bases between. CDR1 is LGHNA and CDR2 is YNFKEQ in the germline V gene. CDR3 sequence: CASSLQWTRGETQYF. The CDR3 DNA follows: TGTGCCAGCAGCCTCCAGTGGACCCGAGGGGAGACCCAGTACTTC.

This sequence joins TRBV7-3 and TRBJ2-6; no reliable D call. This CDR3 has 15 residues. V lost 2 bases to trimming and J lost 1 base, with 6 bases between them. From germline, CDR1 is SGHTA and CDR2 FQGTGA. In DNA form, the CDR3 reads TGTGCCAGCAGCTTAGGGGTATCTGGGGCCAACGTCCTGACTTTC. Its protein product is CASSLGVSGANVLTF. The full variable domain, in which reference TRBV7-3 and TRBJ2-6 provide the parts outside the CDR3, is GAGVSQTPSNKVTEKGKYVELRCDPISGHTALYWYRQSLGQGPEFLIYFQGTGAADDSGLPNDRFFAVRPEGSVSTLKIQRTERGDSAVYLCASSLGVSGANVLTFGAGSRLTVL.

J is TRBJ1-1 and V is TRBV11-3, with a tentative D call TRBD1 (6 bases). CDR3 length: 17 residues. V shed 0 bases and J shed 2 bases, with 16 bases lying between them. The germline gives CDR1 SGHNT, CDR2 YENEEA. The CDR3 DNA reads as TGTGCCAGCAGCTTAGATGCCGGGAGGGGGGGAAACACTGAAGCTTTCTTT. This gives the protein CASSLDAGRGGNTEAFF.

This chain uses TRBV11-2 with TRBJ1-2; weak D call: TRBD1 (5 bases). CDR1 is SGHAT and CDR2 is FQNNGV in the germline V gene. The V gene lost 1 base and the J gene lost 2 bases, with 11 bases spanning the gap. This CDR3 is 15 amino acids long. CDR3 bases: TGTGCCAGCAGCTTAGGGGCAGGGAGAAACTATGGCTACACCTTC. Amino acids: CASSLGAGRNYGYTF. The full variable domain, its missing parts supplied by reference TRBV11-2 and TRBJ1-2, is EAGVAQSPRYKIIEKRQSVAFWCNPISGHATLYWYQQILGQGPKLLIQFQNNGVVDDSQLPKDRFSAERLKGVDSTLKIQPAKLEDSAVYLCASSLGAGRNYGYTFGSGTRLTVV.

By sample share, this clone is large (0.1 to 1%). V and J are TRBV30 and TRBJ1-1; D is unresolved. Per the germline V gene, CDR1 is GTSNPN and CDR2 is SVGIG (reference sequence). Between the trimmed V and J ends, which lost 2 bases and 6 bases, there was a span of 10 bases. CDR3 size: 12 residues. In DNA form, the CDR3 reads TGTGCCTGGAGTCCAATCGGGGCTGAAGCTTTCTTT. Its protein is CAWSPIGAEAFF.

In its sample, this clone was seen a few times. The rearrangement links TRBV30 to TRBJ1-4; no clear D gene. The V and J ends lost 5 bases and 3 bases respectively, with 10 bases between them. This CDR3 is built from 13 residues. Per germline, CDR1 GTSNPN and CDR2 SVGIG (reference sequence). The CDR3 DNA reads as TGTGCCTGGGGCGGGCCTCCTAATGAAAAACTGTTTTTT. The encoded protein is CAWGGPPNEKLFF.

The chain employs TRBV7-3 and TRBJ2-1; D gene uncertain. This CDR3 is built from 12 residues. The V and J ends lost 5 bases and 10 bases respectively, with 12 bases between them. Germline V lookup: CDR1 SGHTA, CDR2 FQGTGA. DNA of the CDR3: TGTGCCAGCAGCCCCTCGGGCCAAGAGCAGTTCTTC. This gives the protein CASSPSGQEQFF.

This clone is judged medium-sized (0.01 to 0.1%). The chain recombines TRBV5-1 with TRBJ1-6, with D uncertain. In germline, CDR1 is SGHRS, CDR2 YFSETQ. This CDR3 is 13 amino acids long. V dropped 4 bases and J dropped 7 bases, with 9 bases sitting between them. The CDR3 region has the DNA TGCGCCAGCAGCCCTCAGACAAATTCACCCCTCCACTTT. As protein: CASSPQTNSPLHF.

This rearrangement joins TRBV10-3 to TRBJ1-1; D perhaps matches TRBD1 (5 bases). There are 14 residues in the CDR3. Trimming removed 11 bases at V and 4 bases at J, with 20 bases between. Germline V gene sequence: CDR1 ENHRY, CDR2 SYGVKD. Written as DNA, the CDR3 is TGTGCCTCCCGAAGCGGGGGAGGGATCACTGAAGCTTTCTTT. Its protein product is CASRSGGGITEAFF.

The rearrangement joins TRBV11-2 to TRBJ1-1; 7 positions match TRBD1. The trim removed 5 bases at V and 4 bases at J, leaving 7 bases unmatched. Germline V gives CDR1 SGHAT, CDR2 FQNNGV. The CDR3 is made up of 14 amino acids. The CDR3: CASSPGGGGTEAFF. CDR3 bases: TGTGCCAGCAGCCCAGGGGGAGGGGGCACTGAAGCTTTCTTT.

The gene calls are TRBV5-1 and TRBJ2-5; 9 positions match TRBD2. Gene TRBJ2-7 matches the end of the DNA better, so the J call may be wrong. Germline V lookup: CDR1 SGHRS, CDR2 YFSETQ. This CDR3 is 15 amino acids long. For the CDR3, the DNA is TGCGCCAGCAGCTTGGAATGGGGCGGGAGGGACGAGCAGTACTTC. Its protein product is CASSLEWGGRDEQYF.

The chain combines TRBV10-1 with TRBJ2-2; D not certain. This CDR3 region has 11 residues. Trimming pared 6 bases from V and 8 bases from J, leaving 7 bases between. Germline-derived CDR1 and CDR2 are WNHNN and SYGVQD (reference sequence). The CDR3 reads CASSDAGELFF. The CDR3, as DNA: TGCGCCAGCAGCGATGCTGGGGAGCTGTTTTTT.

The chain joins TRBV7-2 to TRBJ1-2; D uncertain. This CDR3 comprises 15 residues. In germline, CDR1 is SGHTA, CDR2 FQGNSA. The V end lost 1 base, the J end lost 0 bases, and 9 bases lay between the germline ends. Written as DNA, the CDR3 is TGTGCCAGCAGCTTAGGAGTAAAAGCTAACTATGGCTACACCTTC. It encodes CASSLGVKANYGYTF.

In this sample, this clone turned up a few times. CDR3 coding DNA: TGTGCCAGCAGCCCCCGCCGAAGGCTAGCGGGGGGGTCTAGCACAGATACGCAGTATTTT. Translation gives CASSPRRRLAGGSSTDTQYF. This sequence joins TRBV7-8 and TRBJ2-3; 12 bases are a match to TRBD2. Germline V gives CDR1 SGHVS, CDR2 FQNEAQ. The CDR3 totals 20 residues. With V trimmed by 5 bases and J by 0 bases, 15 bases remained unmatched.

This clone was seen a few times. This chain connects TRBV5-4 to TRBJ2-3; 9 nucleotides match TRBD2. Germline V lookup: CDR1 SGHNT, CDR2 YYREEE (reference sequence). The junction had 6 bases not matched to a gene; V was cut back by 4 bases and J by 0 bases. The CDR3 covers 16 residues. The CDR3 DNA is TGTGCCAGCAGCCCGGCGGGAGGGGGTAGCACAGATACGCAGTATTTT. It translates to CASSPAGGGSTDTQYF. Full variable domain (rest looked up from reference TRBV5-4 and TRBJ2-3): ETGVTQSPTHLIKTRGQQVTLRCSSQSGHNTVSWYQQALGQGPQFIFQYYREEENGRGNFPPRFSGLQFPNYSSELNVNALELDDSALYLCASSPAGGGSTDTQYFGPGTRLTVL.

J is TRBJ2-3 and V is TRBV21-1; no DNA check was done on the table's D call, TRBD2. TRBV21-1 is a pseudogene locus. The CDR3 extends over 17 amino acids. The DNA for the CDR3 is TGTGCCAGCAGCAAAAGTGGGGAGCGGGACGACACAGATACGCAGTATTTT. Its translation is CASSKSGERDDTDTQYF.

V and J are TRBV6-1 and TRBJ2-7; 7 nucleotides agree with TRBD2. Germline CDR1 and CDR2: MNHNS and SASEGT. The length of the CDR3 is 14 residues. V lost 6 bases and J lost 3; bases outside the gene matches: 8. The CDR3 sequence: CASRGSGRIYEQYF. The DNA of the CDR3 is TGTGCCAGCAGGGGTAGCGGGCGAATCTACGAGCAGTACTTC.

The chain carries TRBV6-5 and TRBJ2-1; D not resolved. Trimming took 5 bases from V and 9 from J, leaving 20 bases between them. The CDR3 has 15 residues. CDR1 MNHEY and CDR2 SVGAGI come from the germline V gene. The CDR3 DNA follows: TGTGCCAGCAGTCCCCCCGAGGCCAACCCGGGTGAGCAGTTCTTC. Translated: CASSPPEANPGEQFF.

The chain employs TRBV18 and TRBJ1-1; the D is unclear. Germline V gene lookup returns CDR1 KGHSH and CDR2 LQKENI. The CDR3 totals 15 residues. The V and J ends lost 4 bases and 1 base respectively, with 13 bases between them. CDR3 in amino acids: CASSRRPESNTEAFF. The CDR3 coding sequence is TGTGCCAGCTCACGACGGCCGGAATCGAACACTGAAGCTTTCTTT.

This rearrangement joins TRBV30 to TRBJ2-1, with TRBD1 matching 9 bases. Germline CDR1 is GTSNPN and CDR2 is SVGIG (reference sequence). J was trimmed by 4 bases and V by 3 bases; bases with no gene match: 7. The CDR3 has 15 residues. The CDR3 bases are TGTGCCTGGAGGTATACCGGGACAGGGTACAATGAGCAGTTCTTC. Protein sequence: CAWRYTGTGYNEQFF. The whole variable domain, remainder taken from reference TRBV30 and TRBJ2-1, is SQTIHQWPATLVQPVGSPLSLECTVEGTSNPNLYWYRQAAGRGLQLLFYSVGIGQISSEVPQNLSASRPQDRQFILSSKKLLLSDSGFYLCAWRYTGTGYNEQFFGPGTRLTVL.